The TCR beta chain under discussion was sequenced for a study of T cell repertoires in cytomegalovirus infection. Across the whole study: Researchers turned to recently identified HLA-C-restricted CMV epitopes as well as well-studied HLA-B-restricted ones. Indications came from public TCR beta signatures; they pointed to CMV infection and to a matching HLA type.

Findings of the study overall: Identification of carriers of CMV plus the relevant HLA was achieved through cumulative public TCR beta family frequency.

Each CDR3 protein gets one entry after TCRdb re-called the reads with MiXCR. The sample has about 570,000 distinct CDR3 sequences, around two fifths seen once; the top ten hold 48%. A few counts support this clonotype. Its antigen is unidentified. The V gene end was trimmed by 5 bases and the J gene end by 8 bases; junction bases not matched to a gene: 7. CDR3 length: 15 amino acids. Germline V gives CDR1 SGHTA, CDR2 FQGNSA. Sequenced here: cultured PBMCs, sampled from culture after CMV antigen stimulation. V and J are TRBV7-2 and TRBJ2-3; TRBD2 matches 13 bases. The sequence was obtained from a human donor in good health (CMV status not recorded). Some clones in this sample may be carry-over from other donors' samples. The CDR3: CASSPGLAGVTTQYF. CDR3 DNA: TGTGCCAGCAGCCCTGGACTAGCGGGAGTGACTACGCAGTATTTT.